This TCR beta chain was profiled in a study of T cells after yellow fever vaccination. Regarding the study as a whole: Reappearance after the booster was seen for most primary-vaccination clones, at 96% CD4 and roughly 90% CD8.

As concerns this clonotype: Its specificity is not known.

Each CDR3 protein is one row after TCRdb ran MiXCR on the 5' RACE reads. The sample consists of some 670,000 distinct CDR3 sequences, 9% to 15% of them appearing once. Germline V gene lookup returns CDR1 SGHRS and CDR2 YFSETQ. The J segment lost 3 bases and the V segment lost 4 bases, leaving 3 bases of the junction unmatched. CDR3 length: 14 amino acids. This TCR came from a young man who received the YFV17D yellow fever vaccine. The chain combines TRBV5-1 with TRBJ2-3, with TRBD1 identical over 9 bases. The material was PBMCs, obtained on the day of the yellow fever booster vaccination. The CDR3 coding sequence is TGCGCCAGCAGCCGGGACAGGGCGACAGATACGCAGTATTTT. The encoded protein is CASSRDRATDTQYF.